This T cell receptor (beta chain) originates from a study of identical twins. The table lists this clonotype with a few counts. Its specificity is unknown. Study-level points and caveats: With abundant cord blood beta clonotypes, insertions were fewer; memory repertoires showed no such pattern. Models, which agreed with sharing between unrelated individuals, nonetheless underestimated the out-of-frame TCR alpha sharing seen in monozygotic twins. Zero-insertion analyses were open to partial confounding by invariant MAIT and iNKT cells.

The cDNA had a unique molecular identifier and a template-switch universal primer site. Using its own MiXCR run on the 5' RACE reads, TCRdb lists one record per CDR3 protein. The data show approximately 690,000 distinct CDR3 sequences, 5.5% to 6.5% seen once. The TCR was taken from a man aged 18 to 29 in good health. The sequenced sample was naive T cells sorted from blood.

The CDR3 is CASSQGLVSTDTQYF. As DNA, the CDR3 is TGTGCCAGCAGCCAAGGGCTAGTGAGCACAGATACGCAGTATTTT. This rearrangement joins TRBV4-2 to TRBJ2-3; D unresolved. Between the trimmed V and J ends, which lost 1 base and 0 bases, there was a span of 8 bases. The CDR3 is made up of 15 amino acids. Germline assignment: CDR1 LGHNA and CDR2 YNFKEQ.